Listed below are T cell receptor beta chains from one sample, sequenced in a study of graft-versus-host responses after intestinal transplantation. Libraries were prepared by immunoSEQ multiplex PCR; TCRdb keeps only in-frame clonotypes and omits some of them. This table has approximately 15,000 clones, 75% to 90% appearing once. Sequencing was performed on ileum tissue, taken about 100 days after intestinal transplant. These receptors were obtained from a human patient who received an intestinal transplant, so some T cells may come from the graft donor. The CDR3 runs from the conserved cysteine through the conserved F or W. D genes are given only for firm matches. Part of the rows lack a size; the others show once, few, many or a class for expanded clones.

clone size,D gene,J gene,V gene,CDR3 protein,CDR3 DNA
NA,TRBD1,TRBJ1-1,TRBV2,CASIAPGQGSRNTEAFF,TGTGCCAGCATCGCTCCGGGACAGGGGAGTCGAAACACTGAAGCTTTCTTT
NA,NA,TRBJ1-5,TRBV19,CASEGLNQPQHF,TGTGCCAGTGAAGGACTGAATCAGCCCCAGCATTTT
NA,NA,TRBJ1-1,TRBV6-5,CASSYSNINTEAFF,TGTGCCAGCAGTTACTCGAACATTAACACTGAAGCTTTCTTT
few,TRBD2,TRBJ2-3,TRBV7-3,CASSLAGGIDTQYF,TGTGCCAGCAGCTTAGCGGGAGGGATAGATACGCAGTATTTT
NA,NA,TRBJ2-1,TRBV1,CTSSQDWAGLKSRNEQFF,TGCACCAGCAGCCAAGATTGGGCGGGACTCAAGTCCCGCAATGAGCAGTTCTTC
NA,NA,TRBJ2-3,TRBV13,CASSSRLIPDTQYF,TGTGCCAGCAGCTCACGACTAATTCCAGATACGCAGTATTTT
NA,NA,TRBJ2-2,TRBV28,CASKLRLSTGELFF,TGTGCCAGCAAGCTGCGTCTTAGCACCGGGGAGCTGTTTTTT
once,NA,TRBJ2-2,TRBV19,CASMAYTGELFF,TGTGCCAGTATGGCCTACACCGGGGAGCTGTTTTTT
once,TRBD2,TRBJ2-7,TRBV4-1,CASSPLGSGTQYF,TGCGCCAGCAGCCCTTTGGGTAGCGGGACTCAGTACTTC
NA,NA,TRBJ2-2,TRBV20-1,CSASYTGELFF,TGCAGTGCCAGTTATACCGGGGAGCTGTTTTTT
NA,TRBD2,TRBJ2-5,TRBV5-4,CASSAGTSGIGETQYF,TGTGCCAGCAGCGCCGGGACTAGCGGGATAGGGGAGACCCAGTACTTC
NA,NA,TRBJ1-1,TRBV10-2,CASNDLTGKAFF,TGCGCCAGCAATGATCTGACAGGTAAAGCTTTCTTT
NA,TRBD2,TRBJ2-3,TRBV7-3,CASSVLGAGGTDTQYF,TGTGCCAGCAGCGTATTAGGGGCGGGAGGCACAGATACGCAGTATTTT
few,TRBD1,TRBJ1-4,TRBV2,CASSGDREGDEKLFF,TGTGCCAGCAGTGGGGACAGGGAGGGGGATGAAAAACTGTTTTTT
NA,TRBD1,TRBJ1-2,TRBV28,CASSCAGGYYGYTF,TGTGCCAGCAGTTGCGCAGGGGGCTATTATGGCTACACCTTC
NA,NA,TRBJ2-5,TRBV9,CASSVGLEGGPQETQYF,TGTGCCAGCAGCGTAGGGCTCGAGGGAGGCCCTCAAGAGACCCAGTACTTC
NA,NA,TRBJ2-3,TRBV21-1,CASSMRQGSNTQYF,TGTGCCAGCAGCATGCGACAGGGGTCAAATACGCAGTATTTT
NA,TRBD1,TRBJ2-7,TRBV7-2,CASSSGTGVFHYEQYF,TGTGCCAGCAGCTCCGGGACAGGGGTTTTTCACTACGAGCAGTACTTC
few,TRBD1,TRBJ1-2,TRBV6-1,CASTRTGEGYTF,TGTGCCAGCACCCGGACAGGGGAGGGCTACACCTTC
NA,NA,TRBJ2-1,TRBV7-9,CASSLVVWYNEQFF,TGTGCCAGCAGCTTGGTAGTATGGTACAATGAGCAGTTCTTC
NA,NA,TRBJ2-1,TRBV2,CASSEEAGPYSDEQFF,TGTGCCAGCAGTGAAGAAGCGGGCCCTTACTCGGATGAGCAGTTCTTC
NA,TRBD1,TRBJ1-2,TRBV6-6,CASSYPGTGGSYGYTF,TGTGCCAGCAGTTACCCCGGGACAGGGGGCTCATATGGCTACACCTTC
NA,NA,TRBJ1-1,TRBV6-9,CASTITAGSNTEAFF,TGTGCCAGCACCATAACAGCCGGGTCGAACACTGAAGCTTTCTTT
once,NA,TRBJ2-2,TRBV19,CASSIMENTGELFF,TGTGCCAGTAGTATAATGGAGAACACCGGGGAGCTGTTTTTT
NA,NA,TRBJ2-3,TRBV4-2,CASSQGWGSPYF,TGTGCCAGCAGCCAAGGCTGGGGGTCCCCGTATTTT
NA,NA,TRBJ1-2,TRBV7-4,CASSSPRSANYGYTF,TGTGCCAGCAGCTCGCCCCGGTCAGCTAACTATGGCTACACCTTC
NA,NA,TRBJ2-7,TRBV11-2,CASSLGTTYEQYF,TGTGCCAGCAGCTTAGGGACAACCTACGAGCAGTACTTC
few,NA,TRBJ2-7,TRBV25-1,CASREVGGSYEQYF,TGTGCCAGCAGAGAAGTAGGGGGAAGCTACGAGCAGTACTTC
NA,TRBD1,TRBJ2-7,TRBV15,CATSSEDRGPTYEQYF,TGTGCCACCAGCAGTGAGGACAGGGGCCCCACCTACGAGCAGTACTTC
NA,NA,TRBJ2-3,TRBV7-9,CASSLFGDTQYF,TGTGCCAGCAGCTTATTCGGAGATACGCAGTATTTT
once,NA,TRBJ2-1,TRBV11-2,CASSLAGTGYNEQFF,TGTGCCAGCAGCTTAGCGGGAACGGGTTACAATGAGCAGTTCTTC
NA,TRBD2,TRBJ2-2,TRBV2,CASNREVTGELFF,TGTGCCAGCAATCGGGAGGTCACCGGGGAGCTGTTTTTT
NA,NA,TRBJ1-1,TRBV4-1,CASSQDGPGDLKAFF,TGCGCCAGCAGCCAAGATGGGCCAGGCGATCTTAAAGCTTTCTTT
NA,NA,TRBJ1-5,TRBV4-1,CASSQDFPGFVSNQPQHF,TGCGCCAGCAGCCAAGATTTCCCGGGGTTCGTGAGCAATCAGCCCCAGCATTTT
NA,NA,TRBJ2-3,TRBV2,CASSALDLDFFILTDTQYF,TGTGCCAGCAGTGCCCTGGACCTGGACTTCTTTATACTCACAGATACGCAGTATTTT
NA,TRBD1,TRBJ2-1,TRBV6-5,CASSYPDRDEQFF,TGTGCCAGCAGTTACCCGGACAGGGATGAGCAGTTCTTC
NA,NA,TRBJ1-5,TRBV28,CASSLWRGRDSKSNQPQHF,TGTGCCAGCAGTTTATGGAGAGGGAGGGACTCGAAAAGTAATCAGCCCCAGCATTTT
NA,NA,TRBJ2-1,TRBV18,CASSPPSLAGEQFF,TGTGCCAGCTCACCACCGTCCCTAGCTGGGGAGCAGTTCTTC
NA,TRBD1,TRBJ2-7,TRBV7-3,CASSETGTGEQYF,TGTGCCAGCAGCGAAACCGGGACAGGAGAGCAGTACTTC
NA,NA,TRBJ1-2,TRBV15,CATTYWGGGGYTF,TGTGCCACCACCTACTGGGGGGGAGGAGGCTACACCTTC
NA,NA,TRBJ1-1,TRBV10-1,CASSPGLLTEAFF,TGCGCCAGCAGCCCGGGATTGCTCACTGAAGCTTTCTTT
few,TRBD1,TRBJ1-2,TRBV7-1,CASSLAGTGVYGYTF,TGTGCCAGCAGCTTAGCCGGGACAGGGGTCTATGGCTACACCTTC
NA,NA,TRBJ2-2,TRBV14,CASSQERGPREPPNTGELFF,TGTGCCAGCAGCCAAGAACGAGGACCGCGGGAACCACCGAACACCGGGGAGCTGTTTTTT
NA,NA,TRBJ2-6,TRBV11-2,CASSFLAGLGSGANVLTF,TGTGCCAGCAGCTTCTTAGCAGGCTTGGGCTCTGGGGCCAACGTCCTGACTTTC
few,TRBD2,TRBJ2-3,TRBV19,CASGPRREGADTQYF,TGTGCCAGTGGCCCCCGGCGGGAGGGAGCAGATACGCAGTATTTT
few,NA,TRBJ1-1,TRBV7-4,CASSLRGRGGNTEAFF,TGTGCCAGCAGCCTACGGGGACGGGGAGGAAACACTGAAGCTTTCTTT
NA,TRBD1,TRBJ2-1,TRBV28,CASSFGDSYNEQFF,TGTGCCAGCAGTTTCGGGGACAGCTACAATGAGCAGTTCTTC
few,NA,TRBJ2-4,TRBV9,CASSTRSGELNIQYF,TGTGCCAGCAGCACTCGAAGTGGAGAGTTAAACATTCAGTACTTC
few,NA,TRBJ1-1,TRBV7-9,CASSSRPTEAFF,TGTGCCAGCAGCTCAAGACCCACTGAAGCTTTCTTT
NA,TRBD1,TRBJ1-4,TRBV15,CATSRDEGAHEKLFF,TGTGCCACCAGCAGAGATGAGGGGGCCCACGAAAAACTGTTTTTT